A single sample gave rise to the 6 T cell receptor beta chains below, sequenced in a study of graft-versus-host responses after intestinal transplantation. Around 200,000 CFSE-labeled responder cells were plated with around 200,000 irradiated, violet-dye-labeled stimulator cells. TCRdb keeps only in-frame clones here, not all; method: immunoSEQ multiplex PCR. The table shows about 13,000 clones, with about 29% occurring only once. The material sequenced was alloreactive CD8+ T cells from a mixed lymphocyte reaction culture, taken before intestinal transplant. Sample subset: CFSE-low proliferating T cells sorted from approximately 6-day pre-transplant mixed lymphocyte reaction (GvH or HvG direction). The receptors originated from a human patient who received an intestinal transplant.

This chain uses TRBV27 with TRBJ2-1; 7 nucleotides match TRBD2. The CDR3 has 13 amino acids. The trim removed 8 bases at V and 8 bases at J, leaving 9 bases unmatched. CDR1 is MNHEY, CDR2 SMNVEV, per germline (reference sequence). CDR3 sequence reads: CASSTGGRDEQFF. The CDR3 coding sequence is TGTGCCAGCTCCACGGGAGGACGGGATGAGCAGTTCTTC.

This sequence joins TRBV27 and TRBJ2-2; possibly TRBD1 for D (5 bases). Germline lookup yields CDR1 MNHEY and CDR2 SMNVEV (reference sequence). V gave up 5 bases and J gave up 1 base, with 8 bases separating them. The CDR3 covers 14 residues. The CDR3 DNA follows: TGTGCCAGCAGTGCCGGACAGAACACCGGGGAGCTGTTTTTT. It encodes CASSAGQNTGELFF.

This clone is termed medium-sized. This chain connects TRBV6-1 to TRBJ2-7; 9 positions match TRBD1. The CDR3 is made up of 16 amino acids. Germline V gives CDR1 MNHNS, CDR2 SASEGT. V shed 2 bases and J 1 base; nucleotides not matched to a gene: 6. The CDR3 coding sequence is TGTGCCAGCAGTGAATGGGACAGGGAAGGGTCCTACGAGCAGTACTTC. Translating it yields CASSEWDREGSYEQYF.

CDR3 DNA: TGTGCCAGTAGTTCCCCGTCCCTTAACACCGGGGAGCTGTTTTTT. Translation: CASSSPSLNTGELFF. The chain joins TRBV19 to TRBJ2-2; D is unclear. Germline V gene lookup returns CDR1 LNHDA and CDR2 SQIVND (reference sequence). This CDR3 region has 15 residues. Trimming removed 5 bases at V and 2 bases at J, with 12 bases between.

The CDR3 spells CASSPYSNQPQHF. For the CDR3, the DNA is TGTGCCAGCAGCCCATATAGCAATCAGCCCCAGCATTTT. This chain connects TRBV6-8 to TRBJ1-5; no definite D call. Germline assignment: CDR1 MNHGY and CDR2 SAAAGT. V was pared by 6 bases and J by 0 bases, with 6 bases between. The CDR3 spans 13 residues.

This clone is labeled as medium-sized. CDR3 in amino acids: CASSQSAGADGYTF. CDR3 DNA: TGTGCCAGCAGCCAATCGGCAGGGGCGGATGGCTACACCTTC. The genes are TRBV14 and TRBJ1-2; D may be TRBD1 (6 bases). V was shortened by 2 bases and J by 6 bases, with 13 bases between the two germline ends. The CDR3 extends over 14 amino acids. Per germline, CDR1 SGHDN and CDR2 FVKESK.